The next 14 T cell receptor beta chains were all read from a single sample in a study of T-cell reconstitution after alpha-beta-depleted transplantation in children. TCRbeta library preparation incorporated unique molecular identifiers. TCRdb reanalysed the PCR reads using MiXCR and keeps one entry per CDR3 protein. This repertoire shows about 270,000 distinct CDR3 sequences, more than 9% found once; its top ten account for about 9.4%. The sample was PBMCs from the stem cell graft donor, taken from the stem cell graft. The source is a human donor who donated a stem cell graft to a child with SCID.

The rearrangement uses TRBV19 and TRBJ1-1; possible D gene TRBD1, 5 bases. Between the trimmed V and J ends, which lost 3 bases and 4 bases, there was a span of 12 bases. This CDR3 is built from 14 residues. The germline gives CDR1 LNHDA, CDR2 SQIVND (reference sequence). The CDR3 DNA sequence: TGTGCCAGTAGTATTAAGGGGTGGGCCACTGAAGCTTTCTTT. Translated, it gives CASSIKGWATEAFF.

The J gene is TRBJ2-2, the V gene TRBV12-3 or TRBV12-4; TRBD2 agrees at 9 bases. Germline trimming cut 2 bases from V and 8 bases from J; bases unmatched to any gene: 3. The CDR3 has 14 amino acids. Here the CDR3 DNA reads TGTGCCAGCAGTTTATTAGCGGGGGAAGGGGAGCTGTTTTTT. Translating it yields CASSLLAGEGELFF.

The chain is built from TRBV27 and TRBJ1-5; D gene unclear. Germline CDR1 MNHEY, CDR2 SMNVEV (reference sequence). With 6 bases removed from V and 3 bases from J, the gap between germline ends came to 9 bases. This CDR3 has 13 amino acids. CDR3 bases: TGTGCCAGCAGCGACACGAACAATCAGCCCCAGCATTTT. Its protein product is CASSDTNNQPQHF.

This clonotype was detected a few times. The J gene is TRBJ2-6, the V gene TRBV27; 9 nucleotides agree with TRBD1. From germline, CDR1 is MNHEY and CDR2 SMNVEV (reference sequence). The CDR3 covers 17 residues. The V segment lost 3 bases and the J segment 0 bases; nucleotides outside the gene matches: 3. Written as DNA, the CDR3 is TGTGCCAGCAGTTTTGGGACAGGGCCCTCTGGGGCCAACGTCCTGACTTTC. Its translation: CASSFGTGPSGANVLTF.

In its sample, this clonotype was seen many times. CDR3 sequence reads: CASSQKGPGGTDTQYF. CDR3 coding DNA: TGTGCCAGCAGCCAAAAAGGCCCCGGTGGCACAGATACGCAGTATTTT. The rearrangement joins TRBV14 to TRBJ2-3, with D unresolved. The CDR3 sequence is 16 residues long. The germline V and J ends were trimmed by 2 bases and 1 base, with 13 bases remaining between them. Germline lookup yields CDR1 SGHDN and CDR2 FVKESK.

This clonotype turned up a few times. The junction differs from germline at one of its ends, possibly a read error. The gene calls are TRBV6-5 and TRBJ2-3, with unresolved D. This CDR3 spans 15 amino acids. Germline-derived CDR1 and CDR2 are MNHEY and SVGAGI. The CDR3 sequence is CASSYSTASTDTQYF. Written as DNA, the CDR3 is TGTGCCAGCAGTTACTCGACTGCAAGCACAGATACACAGTATTTT.

This clonotype has ten or more counts. The gene calls are TRBV27 and TRBJ2-2; perhaps D is TRBD1 or TRBD2 (5 bases each). Deletions cut 5 bases from V and 6 bases from J, with 16 bases between. The CDR3 has 15 amino acids. The germline V gene has CDR1 MNHEY and CDR2 SMNVEV (reference sequence). The CDR3 sequence: CASSLRGRDPGELFF. DNA for the CDR3: TGTGCCAGCAGTCTTAGGGGCAGGGACCCCGGGGAGCTGTTTTTT.

This clonotype came up a few times. In nucleotides, the CDR3 is TGTGCCAGCGGCTCTCCGGGTCTTAAGACCGGGGAGCTGTTTTTT. Encoded protein: CASGSPGLKTGELFF. The chain couples TRBV11-2 to TRBJ2-2; unclear D gene. CDR3 length: 15 amino acids. Germline V gene lookup returns CDR1 SGHAT and CDR2 FQNNGV. V lost 8 bases and J 5 bases, leaving 18 bases between the germline ends.

This clonotype was recorded a few times. V gene TRBV5-5 combines with J gene TRBJ1-1; the D is unclear. The V gene's germline CDR1 is SGHKS and CDR2 YYEKEE (reference sequence). The CDR3 is 13 residues long. Deletions cut 3 bases from V and 2 bases from J, with 8 bases between. This CDR3 reads CASSSGSNTEAFF. CDR3 in DNA: TGTGCCAGCAGCTCCGGATCTAACACTGAAGCTTTCTTT.

DNA for the CDR3: TGTGCCACCGGACAGGGTACAAACATTCAGTACTTC. Protein product: CATGQGTNIQYF. J is TRBJ2-4 and V is TRBV6-6; 8 bases match TRBD1. The V gene's germline CDR1 is MNHNY and CDR2 SVGAGI (reference sequence). V dropped 10 bases and J dropped 6; count of bases not matched to a gene: 5. The CDR3 has 12 residues.

The rearrangement links TRBV7-8 to TRBJ1-3, with a tentative D call TRBD1 (6 bases). V was pared by 2 bases and J by 5 bases, with 16 bases between. The CDR3 is 16 residues long. From germline, CDR1 is SGHVS and CDR2 FQNEAQ. The CDR3 reads CASSLLVRGGRNTIYF. The CDR3 DNA follows: TGTGCCAGCAGCTTATTAGTCAGGGGAGGTCGAAACACCATATATTTT.

This clonotype appeared a few times. The chain uses TRBV5-6 and TRBJ1-2; D unclear. In germline, CDR1 is SGHDT, CDR2 YYEEEE. This CDR3 has 14 residues. Trimming left V 0 bases short and J 4 bases short, with 10 bases between. The CDR3 protein is CASSLGQGSYGYTF. CDR3 coding DNA: TGTGCCAGCAGCTTGGGACAAGGAAGCTATGGCTACACCTTC.

This clonotype occurred a few times. The genes are TRBV6-2 or TRBV6-3 and TRBJ2-5; D unclear. The germline V gene encodes CDR1 MNHEY and CDR2 SVGEGT. This CDR3 is 13 amino acids long. V was trimmed by 7 bases and J by 5 bases, leaving 14 bases between them. The DNA for the CDR3 is TGTGCCAGCACCCCGGAGTTTTTTGAGACCCAGTACTTC. As protein: CASTPEFFETQYF.

This chain connects TRBV5-8 to TRBJ2-3, with 8 positions matching TRBD2. V shed 0 bases, J shed 2 bases, and the junction held 5 bases outside the gene matches. This CDR3 comprises 16 residues. Germline CDR1 SGHTS, CDR2 YDEGEE. The CDR3 reads CASSLAAGVTTDTQYF. CDR3 sequence (DNA): TGTGCCAGCAGCTTGGCAGCGGGGGTCACCACAGATACGCAGTATTTT.